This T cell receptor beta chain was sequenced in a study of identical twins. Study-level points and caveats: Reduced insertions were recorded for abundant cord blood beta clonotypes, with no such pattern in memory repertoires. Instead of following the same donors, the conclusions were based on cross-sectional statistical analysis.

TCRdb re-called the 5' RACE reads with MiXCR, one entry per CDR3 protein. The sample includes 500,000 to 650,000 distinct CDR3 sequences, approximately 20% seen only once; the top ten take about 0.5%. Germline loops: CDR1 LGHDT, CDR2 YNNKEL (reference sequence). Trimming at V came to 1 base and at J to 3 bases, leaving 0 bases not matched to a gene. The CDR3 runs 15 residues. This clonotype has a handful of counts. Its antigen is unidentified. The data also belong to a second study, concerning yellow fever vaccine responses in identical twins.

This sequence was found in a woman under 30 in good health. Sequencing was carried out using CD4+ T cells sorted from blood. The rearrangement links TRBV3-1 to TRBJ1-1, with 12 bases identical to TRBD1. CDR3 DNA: TGTGCCAGCAGCCAAGGGGACAGGGGGCACACTGAAGCTTTCTTT. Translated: CASSQGDRGHTEAFF. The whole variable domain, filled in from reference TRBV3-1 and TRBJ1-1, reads DTAVSQTPKYLVTQMGNDKSIKCEQNLGHDTMYWYKQDSKKFLKIMFSYNNKELIINETVPNRFSPKSPDKAHLNLHINSLELGDSAVYFCASSQGDRGHTEAFFGQGTRLTVV.